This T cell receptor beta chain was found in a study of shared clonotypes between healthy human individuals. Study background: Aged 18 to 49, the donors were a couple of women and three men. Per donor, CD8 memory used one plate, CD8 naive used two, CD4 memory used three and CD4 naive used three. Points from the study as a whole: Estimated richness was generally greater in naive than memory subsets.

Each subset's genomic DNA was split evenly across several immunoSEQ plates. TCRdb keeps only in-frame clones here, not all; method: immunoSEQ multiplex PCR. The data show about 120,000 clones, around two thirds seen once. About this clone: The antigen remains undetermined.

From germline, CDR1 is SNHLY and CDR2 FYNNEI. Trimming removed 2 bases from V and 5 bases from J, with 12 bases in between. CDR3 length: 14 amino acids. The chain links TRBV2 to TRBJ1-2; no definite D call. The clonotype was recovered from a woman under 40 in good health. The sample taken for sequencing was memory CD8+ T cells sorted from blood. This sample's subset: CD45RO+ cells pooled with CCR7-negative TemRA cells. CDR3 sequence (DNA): TGTGCCAGCAGTGAACCAGACACCCAGTATGGCTACACCTTC. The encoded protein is CASSEPDTQYGYTF.